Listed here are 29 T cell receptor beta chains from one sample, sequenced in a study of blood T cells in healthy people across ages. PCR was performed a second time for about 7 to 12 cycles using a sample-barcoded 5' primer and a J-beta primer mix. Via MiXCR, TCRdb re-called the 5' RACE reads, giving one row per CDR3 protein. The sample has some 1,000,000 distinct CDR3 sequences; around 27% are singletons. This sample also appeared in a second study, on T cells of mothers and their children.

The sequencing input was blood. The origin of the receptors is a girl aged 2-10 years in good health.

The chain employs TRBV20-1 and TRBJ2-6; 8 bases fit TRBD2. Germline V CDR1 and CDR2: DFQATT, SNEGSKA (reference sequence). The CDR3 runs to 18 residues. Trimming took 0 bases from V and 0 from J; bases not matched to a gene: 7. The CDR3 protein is CSARDVREGVSGANVLTF. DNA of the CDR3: TGCAGTGCTAGAGATGTCCGGGAGGGGGTCTCTGGGGCCAACGTCCTGACTTTC.

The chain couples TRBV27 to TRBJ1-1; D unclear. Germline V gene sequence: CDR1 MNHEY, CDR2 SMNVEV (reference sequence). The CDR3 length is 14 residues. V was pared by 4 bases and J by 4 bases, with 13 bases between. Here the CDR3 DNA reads TGTGCCAGCAGTTCCCCGGATTTGGGCACTGAAGCTTTCTTT. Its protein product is CASSSPDLGTEAFF.

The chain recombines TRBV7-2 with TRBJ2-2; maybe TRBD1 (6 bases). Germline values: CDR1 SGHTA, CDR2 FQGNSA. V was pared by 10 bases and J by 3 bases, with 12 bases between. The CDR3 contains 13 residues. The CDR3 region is CATGTPDTGELFF. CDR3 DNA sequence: TGTGCCACCGGGACACCAGACACCGGGGAGCTGTTTTTT.

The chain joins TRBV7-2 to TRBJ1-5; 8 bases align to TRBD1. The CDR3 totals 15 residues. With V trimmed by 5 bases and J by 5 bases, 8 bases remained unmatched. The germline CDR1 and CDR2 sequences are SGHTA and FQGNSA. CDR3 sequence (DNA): TGTGCCAGCAGCCCCCGAGACAGGGGAGATCAGCCCCAGCATTTT. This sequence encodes CASSPRDRGDQPQHF.

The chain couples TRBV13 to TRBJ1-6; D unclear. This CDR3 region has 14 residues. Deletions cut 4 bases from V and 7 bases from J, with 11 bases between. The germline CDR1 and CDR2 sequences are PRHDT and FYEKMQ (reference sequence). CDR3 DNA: TGTGCCAGCAGCTCCCGAGCGATAAATTCACCCCTCCACTTT. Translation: CASSSRAINSPLHF.

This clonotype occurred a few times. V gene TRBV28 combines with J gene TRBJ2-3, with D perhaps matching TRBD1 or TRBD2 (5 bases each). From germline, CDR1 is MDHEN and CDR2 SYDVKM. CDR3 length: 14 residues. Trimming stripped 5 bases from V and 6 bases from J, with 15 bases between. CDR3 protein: CASSPRGSRDTQYF. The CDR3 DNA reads TGTGCCAGCAGTCCCCGGGGCAGCCGGGATACGCAGTATTTT.

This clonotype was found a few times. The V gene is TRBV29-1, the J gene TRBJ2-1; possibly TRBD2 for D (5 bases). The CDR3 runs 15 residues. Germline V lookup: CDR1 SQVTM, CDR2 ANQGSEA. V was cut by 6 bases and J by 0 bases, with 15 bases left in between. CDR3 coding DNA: TGCAGCGTGGAGGCGGTACATAGCTCCTACAATGAGCAGTTCTTC. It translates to CSVEAVHSSYNEQFF.

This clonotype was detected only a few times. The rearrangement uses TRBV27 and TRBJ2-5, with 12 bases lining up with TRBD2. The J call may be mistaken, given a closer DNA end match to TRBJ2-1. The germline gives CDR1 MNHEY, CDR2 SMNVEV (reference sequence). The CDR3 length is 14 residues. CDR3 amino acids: CATFGTSGLHEQFF. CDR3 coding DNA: TGTGCCACCTTCGGGACTAGCGGGCTCCATGAGCAGTTCTTC.

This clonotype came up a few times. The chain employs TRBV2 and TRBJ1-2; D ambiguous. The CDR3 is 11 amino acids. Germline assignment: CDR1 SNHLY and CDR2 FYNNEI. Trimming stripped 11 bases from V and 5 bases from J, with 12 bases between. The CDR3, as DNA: TGTGCCTCCGGAACCCAGTATGGCTACACCTTC. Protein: CASGTQYGYTF.

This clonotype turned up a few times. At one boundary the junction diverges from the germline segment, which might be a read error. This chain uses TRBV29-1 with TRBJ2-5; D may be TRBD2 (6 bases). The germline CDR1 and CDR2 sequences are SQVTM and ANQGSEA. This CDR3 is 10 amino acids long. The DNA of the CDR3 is TGCAGCGTTGTAACGGGGAGGCTGTTCTTC. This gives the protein CSVVTGRLFF.

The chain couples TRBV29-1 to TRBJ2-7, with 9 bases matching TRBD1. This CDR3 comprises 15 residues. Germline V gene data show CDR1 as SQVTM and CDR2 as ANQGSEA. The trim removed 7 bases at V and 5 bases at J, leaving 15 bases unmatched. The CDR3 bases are TGCAGCGGGGGGAAAACAGGGGGCGAAGTTGACGAGCAGTACTTC. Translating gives CSGGKTGGEVDEQYF.

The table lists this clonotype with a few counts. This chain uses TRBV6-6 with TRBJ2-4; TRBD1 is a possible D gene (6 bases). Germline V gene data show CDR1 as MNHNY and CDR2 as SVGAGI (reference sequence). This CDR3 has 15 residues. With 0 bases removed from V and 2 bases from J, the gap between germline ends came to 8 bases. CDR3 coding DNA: TGTGCCAGCAGTTACTCACAGGGTCCCAAAAACATTCAGTACTTC. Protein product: CASSYSQGPKNIQYF.

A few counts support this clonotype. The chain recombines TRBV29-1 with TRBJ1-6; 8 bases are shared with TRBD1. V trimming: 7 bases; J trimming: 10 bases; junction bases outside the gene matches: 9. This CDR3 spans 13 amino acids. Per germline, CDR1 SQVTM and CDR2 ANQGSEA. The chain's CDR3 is CSAGGQEGSPLHF. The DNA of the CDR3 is TGCAGCGCGGGGGGACAGGAAGGCTCACCCCTCCACTTT.

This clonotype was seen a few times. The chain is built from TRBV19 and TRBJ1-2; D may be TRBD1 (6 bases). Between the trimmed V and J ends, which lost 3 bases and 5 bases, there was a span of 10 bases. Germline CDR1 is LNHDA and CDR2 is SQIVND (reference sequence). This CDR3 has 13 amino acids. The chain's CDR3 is CASSMVQGYGYTF. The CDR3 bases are TGTGCCAGTAGTATGGTGCAGGGGTATGGCTACACCTTC.

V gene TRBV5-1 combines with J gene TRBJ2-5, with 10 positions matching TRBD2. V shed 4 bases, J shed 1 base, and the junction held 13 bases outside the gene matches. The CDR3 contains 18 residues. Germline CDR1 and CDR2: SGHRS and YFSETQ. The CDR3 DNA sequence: TGCGCCAGCAGCCCCGGTCCTAGCGGGGGATTTTTCCAAGAGACCCAGTACTTC. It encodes CASSPGPSGGFFQETQYF.

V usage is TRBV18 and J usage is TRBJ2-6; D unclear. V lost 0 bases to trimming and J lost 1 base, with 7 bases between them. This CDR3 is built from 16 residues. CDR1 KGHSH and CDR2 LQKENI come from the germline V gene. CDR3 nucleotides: TGTGCCAGCTCACCACCCAGCAGATCTGGGGCCAACGTCCTGACTTTC. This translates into CASSPPSRSGANVLTF.

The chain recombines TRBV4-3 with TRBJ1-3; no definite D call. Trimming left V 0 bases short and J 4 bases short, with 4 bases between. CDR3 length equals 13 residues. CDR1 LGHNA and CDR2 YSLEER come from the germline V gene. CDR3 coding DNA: TGCGCCAGCAGCCAAGAAACCGGAAACACCATATATTTT. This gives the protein CASSQETGNTIYF.

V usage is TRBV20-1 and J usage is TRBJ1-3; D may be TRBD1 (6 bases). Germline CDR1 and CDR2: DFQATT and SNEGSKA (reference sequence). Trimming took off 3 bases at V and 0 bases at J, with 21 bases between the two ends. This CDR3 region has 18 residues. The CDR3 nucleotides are TGCAGTGCTAGGGGCATTTGGGCAGGGGACAACTCTGGAAACACCATATATTTT. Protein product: CSARGIWAGDNSGNTIYF.

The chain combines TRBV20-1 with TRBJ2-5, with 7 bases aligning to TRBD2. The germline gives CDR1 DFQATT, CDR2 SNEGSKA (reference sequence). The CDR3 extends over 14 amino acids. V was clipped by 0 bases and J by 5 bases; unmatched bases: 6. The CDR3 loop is CSARDGGRVETQYF. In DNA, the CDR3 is TGCAGTGCTAGAGATGGCGGGAGAGTGGAGACCCAGTACTTC.

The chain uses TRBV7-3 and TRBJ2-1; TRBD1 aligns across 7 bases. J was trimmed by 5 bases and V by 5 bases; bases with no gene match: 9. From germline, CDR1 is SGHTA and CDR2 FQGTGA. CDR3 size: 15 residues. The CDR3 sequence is CASSPTGAMNNEQFF. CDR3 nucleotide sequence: TGTGCCAGCAGCCCCACAGGGGCTATGAACAATGAGCAGTTCTTC.

CDR3 amino acids: CSVTARLAGETQYF. The DNA for the CDR3 is TGCAGCGTTACCGCTCGACTAGCGGGAGAGACCCAGTACTTC. V gene TRBV29-1 combines with J gene TRBJ2-5; 10 nucleotides line up with TRBD2. Germline V CDR1 and CDR2: SQVTM, ANQGSEA. V was clipped by 5 bases and J by 4 bases; unmatched bases: 7. This CDR3 has 14 residues.

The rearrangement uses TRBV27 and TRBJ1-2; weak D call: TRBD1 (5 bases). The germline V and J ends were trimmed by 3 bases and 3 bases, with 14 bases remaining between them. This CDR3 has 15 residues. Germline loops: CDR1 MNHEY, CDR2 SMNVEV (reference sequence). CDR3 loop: CASSLEREGHYGYTF. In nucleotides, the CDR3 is TGTGCCAGCAGTTTGGAAAGGGAGGGGCACTATGGCTACACCTTC.

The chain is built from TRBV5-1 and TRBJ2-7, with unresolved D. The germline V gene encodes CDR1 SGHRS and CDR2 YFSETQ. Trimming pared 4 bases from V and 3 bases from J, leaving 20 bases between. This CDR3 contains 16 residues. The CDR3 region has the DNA TGCGCCAGCAGCCTCACCTGGGCTTCCCCCAGCTACGAGCAGTACTTC. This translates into CASSLTWASPSYEQYF. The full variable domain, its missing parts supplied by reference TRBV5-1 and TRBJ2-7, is KAGVTQTPRYLIKTRGQQVTLSCSPISGHRSVSWYQQTPGQGLQFLFEYFSETQRNKGNFPGRFSGRQFSNSRSEMNVSTLELGDSALYLCASSLTWASPSYEQYFGPGTRLTVT.

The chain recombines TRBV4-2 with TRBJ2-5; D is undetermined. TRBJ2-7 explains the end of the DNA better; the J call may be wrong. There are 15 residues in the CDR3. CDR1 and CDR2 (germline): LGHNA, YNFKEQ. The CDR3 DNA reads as TGTGCCAGCAGCCAAGAGATAGGCGGCACCTACGAGCAGTACTTC. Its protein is CASSQEIGGTYEQYF.

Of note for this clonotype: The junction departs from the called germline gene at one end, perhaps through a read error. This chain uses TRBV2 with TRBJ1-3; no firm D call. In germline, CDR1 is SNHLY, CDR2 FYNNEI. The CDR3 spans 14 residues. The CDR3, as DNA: TGTGCCAGCCGTGACCCACTTAGGGGAAACACCATATATTTT. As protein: CASRDPLRGNTIYF.

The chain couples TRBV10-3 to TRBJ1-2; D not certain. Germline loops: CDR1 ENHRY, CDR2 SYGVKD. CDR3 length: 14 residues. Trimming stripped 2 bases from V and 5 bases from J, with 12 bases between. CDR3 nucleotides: TGTGCCATCAGTGAGGCGGATTCTCAATATGGCTACACCTTC. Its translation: CAISEADSQYGYTF.

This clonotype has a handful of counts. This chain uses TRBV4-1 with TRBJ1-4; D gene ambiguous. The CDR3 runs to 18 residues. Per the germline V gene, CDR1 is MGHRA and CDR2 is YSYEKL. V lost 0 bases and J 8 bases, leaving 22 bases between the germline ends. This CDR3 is CASSQDVEAANRGEKLFF. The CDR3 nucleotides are TGCGCCAGCAGCCAAGATGTGGAGGCCGCCAACCGGGGAGAAAAACTGTTTTTT.

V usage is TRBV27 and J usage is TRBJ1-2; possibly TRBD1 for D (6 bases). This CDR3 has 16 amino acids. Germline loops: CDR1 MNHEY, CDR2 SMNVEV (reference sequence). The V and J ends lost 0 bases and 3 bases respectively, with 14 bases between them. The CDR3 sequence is CASSLSGGRGHYGYTF. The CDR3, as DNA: TGTGCCAGCAGTTTATCTGGGGGGCGCGGGCACTATGGCTACACCTTC.

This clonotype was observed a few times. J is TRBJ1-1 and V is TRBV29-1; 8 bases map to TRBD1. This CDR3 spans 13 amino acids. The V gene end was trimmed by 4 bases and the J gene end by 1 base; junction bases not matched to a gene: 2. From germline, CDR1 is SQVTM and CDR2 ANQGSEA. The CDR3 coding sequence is TGCAGCGTTGGGACAGGGCGGAACACTGAAGCTTTCTTT. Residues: CSVGTGRNTEAFF.